This T cell receptor beta chain emerged from a study of blood T cells in healthy people across ages. Every donor provided around 9.3 milliliters of peripheral blood. This clonotype was recorded only once. In germline, CDR1 is SGDLS, CDR2 YYNGEE. The V end lost 0 bases, the J end lost 8 bases, and 9 bases lay between the germline ends. The CDR3 is 13 residues long. The authors ran a second PCR of roughly 6 to 12 cycles using a sample-barcoded 5' primer and a J-beta primer mix. Each of the cDNA molecules was tagged by a template-switch adaptor with 12 random nucleotides. MiXCR, applied by TCRdb to the 5' RACE reads, yields one record per CDR3 protein. In the table there are 1.4 million or so distinct CDR3 sequences, approximately 43% of which are singletons.

The genes are TRBV9 and TRBJ2-1; D remains unclear. The sample consisted of blood. The sequence was obtained from a woman aged 18-29 years in good health. CDR3 nucleotide sequence: TGTGCCAGCAGCGTAGTGGACCGGGATGAGCAGTTCTTC. This sequence encodes CASSVVDRDEQFF.